These 31 T cell receptor beta chains share one sample of origin, sequenced in a study of TET2 disruption in CD19-targeted CAR T cells (dated by TCRdb to 2016 to 2019). Library preparation used the immunoSEQ multiplex PCR assay. TCRdb took over this immuneACCESS table, retaining in-frame rearrangements with V and J assigned. Such tables are incomplete; in checked studies, under half of the missing clones stem from an unresolved V gene, and the remainder is unexplained. This sample's table carries roughly 26,000 clones. The ten largest clones take up 1.5% to 2% of the sample. What the treatment or condition label conveys for this sample: autologous CTL019 cells: CD19 CAR with 4-1BB and CD3 zeta domains. No antigen has been identified for these receptors. The sequencing used CD8- CAR+ T cells sorted from cultured blood T cells, collected for CD19 CAR T cell therapy. The cell subset or site label on this specimen signifies: CD8-negative CAR-positive T cells from the infusion product. These receptors all come from a man between 65 and 85 years old with chronic lymphocytic leukemia.

About this clone itself: The observed sequence ends 3 residues before the CDR3 terminus, with the missing tail filled in from the germline J gene. V and J are TRBV6-2 or TRBV6-3 and TRBJ2-4; 7 bases are a match to TRBD1. Germline lookup yields CDR1 MNHEY and CDR2 SVGEGT. The CDR3 runs to 15 residues. CDR3 protein: CASSFDRDSTQPQYF. The part of the CDR3 DNA that was read is TGTGCCAGCAGTTTCGACAGGGATTCGACCCAGCCT.

As concerns this clone: The CDR3 end is not reached by the read, which stops 3 residues before it; the germline J gene fills it in. The chain combines TRBV19 with TRBJ2-3; 8 nucleotides match TRBD1. This CDR3 is 16 amino acids long. V was pared by 5 bases and J by 4 bases, with 11 bases of the junction left unmatched. Germline V lookup: CDR1 LNHDA, CDR2 SQIVND (reference sequence). Incomplete CDR3 DNA: TGTGCCAGTAGTCCCACAGGGGGTGGGATTCCAGATACG. It specifies CASSPTGGGIPDT. In full, the CDR3 reads CASSPTGGGIPDTQYF.

In the case of this clone: The read ends 3 residues before the CDR3 terminus; that terminus is restored from the germline J gene. The V call is TRBV20-1, the J call TRBJ1-1, with 8 nucleotides matching TRBD1. This CDR3 has 13 residues. CDR1 DFQATT and CDR2 SNEGSKA come from the germline V gene (reference sequence). Incomplete CDR3 DNA: TGCAGTGCTAGCGAGGACAGGGAGTCGACC. This gives the protein CSASEDREST. The CDR3, in full, reads CSASEDRESTAFF.

With respect to this clone: The CDR3 end lies 3 residues beyond the end of the read and is filled in from the germline J gene. The chain links TRBV12-3 or TRBV12-4 to TRBJ2-5; unclear D gene. The CDR3 runs to 14 residues. Trimming pared 5 bases from V and 5 bases from J, leaving 15 bases between. The part of the CDR3 DNA that was read is TGTGCCAGCAGTCCCTTTGTAGCCAGTGAGACC. Its translation: CASSPFVASET. The whole CDR3 protein is CASSPFVASETQYF.

For this clone: The read ends 3 residues shy of where the CDR3 ends; the end is completed using the germline J gene. The rearrangement uses TRBV18 and TRBJ1-2, with D possibly being TRBD1 (5 bases). The CDR3 sequence is 16 residues long. Germline V gives CDR1 KGHSH, CDR2 LQKENI. Incomplete CDR3 DNA: TGTGCCAGCTCACCCGTTAGCGGGGCAACCACAGATACC. The encoded protein is CASSPVSGATTDT. The whole CDR3 region reads CASSPVSGATTDTYTF.

A note on this clone: The read halts 3 residues ahead of the CDR3 end, with the missing end drawn from the germline J gene. The chain employs TRBV6-2 or TRBV6-3 and TRBJ2-7; TRBD1 aligns across 11 bases. The CDR3 sequence is 14 residues long. Germline CDR1 reads MNHEY; CDR2 reads SVGEGT. Losses at the gene ends were 3 bases for V and 6 bases for J; bases not matched to a gene: 4. The CDR3 sequence: CASSYKGTGGEQYF. The sequenced part of the CDR3 DNA is TGTGCCAGCAGTTATAAGGGGACAGGGGGCGAG.

Note on this clone: The read ends 3 residues shy of where the CDR3 ends; the end is completed using the germline J gene. The chain uses TRBV18 and TRBJ1-1; perhaps TRBD1 as D (5 bases). The CDR3 contains 15 residues. From germline, CDR1 is KGHSH and CDR2 LQKENI. The CDR3 here is CASSPRRGYQETAFF. The part of the CDR3 DNA that was read is TGTGCCAGCTCACCGCGTCGGGGGTACCAAGAGACA. Complete variable domain (other parts from reference TRBV18 and TRBJ1-1): NAGVMQNPRHLVRRRGQEARLRCSPMKGHSHVYWYRQLPEEGLKFMVYLQKENIIDESGMPKERFSAEFPKEGPSILRIQQVVRGDSAAYFCASSPRRGYQETAFFGQGTRLTVV.

Remarks on this clone: The CDR3 is cut off 3 residues early in the read; its end comes from the germline J gene. The V and J genes are TRBV20-1 and TRBJ2-3; no clear D gene. Germline V gene lookup returns CDR1 DFQATT and CDR2 SNEGSKA (reference sequence). The CDR3 contains 13 residues. The germline V and J ends were trimmed by 3 bases and 2 bases, with 9 bases remaining between them. This CDR3 is CSASSSYTDTQYF. Partial CDR3 DNA: TGCAGTGCTAGTTCTTCGTACACAGATACG.

Concerning this clone itself: The read terminates 3 residues ahead of where the CDR3 ends, so the germline J gene completes it. The chain combines TRBV7-7 with TRBJ2-4; TRBD2 matches 13 bases. Germline V gene sequence: CDR1 SSHAT, CDR2 FNYEAQ (reference sequence). There are 16 residues in the CDR3. The CDR3 sequence is CASSLGTSGGQETQYF. The CDR3 DNA, read in part, is TGTGCCAGCAGCTTAGGGACTAGCGGGGGACAAGAGACT.

On this clone: The read terminates 3 residues before the CDR3 end, so the remaining end is supplied by the germline J gene. V is TRBV5-1 and J is TRBJ2-3; TRBD2 might be the D (6 bases). This CDR3 is 15 amino acids long. The V end lost 3 bases, the J end lost 0 bases, and 11 bases lay between the germline ends. Germline assignment: CDR1 SGHRS and CDR2 YFSETQ. The part of the CDR3 DNA that was read is TGCGCCAGCAGCTCCCAGGGACTGAGCACAGATACG. This encodes CASSSQGLSTDT. The CDR3 in full is CASSSQGLSTDTQYF.

A note on this clone: Read data end 3 residues before the CDR3 end; the end is taken from the germline J gene. The chain is built from TRBV10-3 and TRBJ1-2; D uncertain. The CDR3 totals 12 residues. V lost 7 bases and J lost 7, with 13 bases in between. The V gene's germline CDR1 is ENHRY and CDR2 SYGVKD. CDR3 residues: CAIKNDISGYTF. Incomplete CDR3 DNA: TGTGCCATCAAAAACGACATCTCTGGC.

Concerning this clone itself: The read falls 3 residues short of the CDR3 end, and the missing part is taken from the germline J gene. Other DNA sequences in the same sample also yield this CDR3. The chain has TRBV30 and TRBJ1-2; a possible D gene is TRBD1 (6 bases). The CDR3 has 13 amino acids. CDR1 is GTSNPN, CDR2 SVGIG, per germline (reference sequence). V dropped 2 bases and J dropped 2 bases, with 9 bases sitting between them. The chain's CDR3 is CAWSQQGNYGYTF. The covered CDR3 bases are TGTGCCTGGAGTCAACAGGGAAACTATGGC.

On this clone itself: The read halts 3 residues ahead of the CDR3 end, with the missing end drawn from the germline J gene. The chain links TRBV7-2 to TRBJ1-4; tentatively, D is TRBD1 (5 bases). The germline V gene has CDR1 SGHTA and CDR2 FQGNSA. The CDR3 is made up of 15 amino acids. The CDR3 reads CASSATGGNNSPLFF. CDR3 DNA (partial): TGTGCCAGCAGCGCCACGGGGGGGAACAATTCACCA.

Points on this clone: Coverage ceases 3 residues before the CDR3 finishes, and the germline J gene fills in the end. The same CDR3 arises from other DNA sequences in this sample as well. J is TRBJ1-1 and V is TRBV19; 7 bases fit TRBD1. The CDR3 is made up of 13 amino acids. V dropped 8 bases and J dropped 0; count of bases not matched to a gene: 3. Per the germline V gene, CDR1 is LNHDA and CDR2 is SQIVND (reference sequence). The CDR3: CASQDRLNTEAFF. The CDR3 DNA, read in part, is TGTGCCAGTCAGGACAGGCTGAACACTGAA.

With respect to this clone: Sequencing ends 3 residues short of the CDR3 end; the germline J gene provides the rest. J is TRBJ1-2 and V is TRBV10-3; 11 bases agree with TRBD1. The CDR3 sequence is 15 residues long. Germline values: CDR1 ENHRY, CDR2 SYGVKD. The sequenced CDR3 bases are TGTGCCATCTCAACCCGGGACAGGGGGTTCGATGAC. Translated, it gives CAISTRDRGFDD. In full, the CDR3 is CAISTRDRGFDDYTF.

In regard to this clone: Read coverage stops 3 residues before the CDR3 terminus; the germline J gene supplies the remainder. The chain has TRBV2 and TRBJ1-2, with 10 bases identical to TRBD1. The CDR3 is made up of 16 amino acids. Germline loops: CDR1 SNHLY, CDR2 FYNNEI. The chain's CDR3 is CASSRDRGMRGDTYTF. The CDR3 bases that were read are TGTGCCAGCAGTCGGGACAGGGGTATGCGGGGAGATACC.

In regard to this clone: The read falls 3 residues short of the CDR3 end, and the missing part is taken from the germline J gene. The rearrangement uses TRBV18 and TRBJ2-1, with 10 bases lining up with TRBD2. V dropped 3 bases and J dropped 6; count of bases not matched to a gene: 5. The CDR3 has 15 residues. Germline CDR1 KGHSH, CDR2 LQKENI. The CDR3 here is CASSPIAGGANEQFF. Incomplete CDR3 DNA: TGTGCCAGCTCACCCATAGCGGGAGGAGCCAATGAG.

Of note for this clone: With the read ending 3 residues before the CDR3 end, the germline J gene is used to fill in that end. The V and J genes are TRBV29-1 and TRBJ2-4; TRBD1 agrees at 9 bases. CDR3 size: 14 residues. Germline V CDR1 and CDR2: SQVTM, ANQGSEA. The chain's CDR3 is CSVVTRTGDYGQYF. CDR3 DNA (partial): TGCAGCGTTGTAACTCGGACAGGGGACTATGGT.

Comment on this clone: From the germline J gene comes the end of the CDR3, since the read stops 3 residues before it. V is TRBV11-2 and J is TRBJ2-7, with D possibly TRBD1 on 6 matching bases. This CDR3 has 13 amino acids. V shed 5 bases and J shed 5 bases, with 13 bases lying between them. CDR1 is SGHAT and CDR2 is FQNNGV in the germline V gene. The CDR3 loop is CASSATGSHEQYF. The part of the CDR3 DNA that was read is TGTGCCAGCAGCGCCACAGGGAGCCACGAG.

Concerning this clone: The CDR3 end falls 3 residues outside the read, so it is completed with the germline J gene. The chain carries TRBV20-1 and TRBJ2-7; 11 nucleotides line up with TRBD1. J lost 6 bases, V lost 0 bases, and 10 bases had no gene match. CDR3 length equals 16 residues. Germline V gene data show CDR1 as DFQATT and CDR2 as SNEGSKA (reference sequence). The part of the CDR3 DNA that was read is TGCAGTGCTAGAGATTCCGGACAGGGGGCTTTCGGCGAG. This sequence encodes CSARDSGQGAFGE. From start to end, the CDR3 is CSARDSGQGAFGEQYF.

Of note for this clone: The read gets to within 3 residues of the CDR3 end, and the germline J gene fills in the rest. The rearrangement joins TRBV6-2 or TRBV6-3 to TRBJ2-3; 9 bases map to TRBD1. CDR1 is MNHEY, CDR2 SVGEGT, per germline. This CDR3 has 16 residues. Trimming removed 6 bases from V and 3 bases from J; junction bases left unmatched: 10. CDR3 DNA (partial): TGTGCCAGCAGGCATAGACAGGGGGAAGGGACAGATACG. It is translated as CASRHRQGEGTDT. The entire CDR3 protein is CASRHRQGEGTDTQYF.

Turning to this clone: The DNA ends 3 residues before the CDR3 does, and the rest of the CDR3 is filled in from the germline J gene. V gene TRBV5-5 combines with J gene TRBJ1-5; perhaps TRBD1 as D (6 bases). The germline V gene has CDR1 SGHKS and CDR2 YYEKEE (reference sequence). This CDR3 is built from 14 residues. Incomplete CDR3 DNA: TGTGCCAGCAGCTTGTTCGATGGGGGGGCCCCC. As protein: CASSLFDGGAP. The CDR3 as a whole reads CASSLFDGGAPQHF. Filled out from reference TRBV5-5 and TRBJ1-5, the complete variable domain reads DAGVTQSPTHLIKTRGQQVTLRCSPISGHKSVSWYQQVLGQGPQFIFQYYEKEERGRGNFPDRFSARQFPNYSSELNVNALLLGDSALYLCASSLFDGGAPQHFGDGTRLSIL.

Comments on this clone: At one of its ends the junction is not consistent with the germline gene, which may arise from a read error. The read ends 3 residues early relative to the CDR3; the germline J gene fills the gap. V and J are TRBV7-3 and TRBJ2-5; weak D call: TRBD1 (5 bases). Looked up from germline, CDR1 is SGHTA and CDR2 is FQGTGA. The CDR3 loop spans 13 amino acids. The part of the CDR3 DNA that was read is TGTTCCAGCAGCCCCTTTGGGGCAGATACC. Translation gives CSSSPFGADT. The whole CDR3 sequence reads CSSSPFGADTQYF. Full variable domain (outside the CDR3, taken from reference TRBV7-3 and TRBJ2-5): GAGVSQTPSNKVTEKGKYVELRCDPISGHTALYWYRQSLGQGPEFLIYFQGTGAADDSGLPNDRFFAVRPEGSVSTLKIQRTERGDSAVYLCSSSPFGADTQYFGPGTRLLVL.

Comments on this clone: The read ends 3 residues shy of where the CDR3 ends; the end is completed using the germline J gene. The J gene is TRBJ1-1, the V gene TRBV5-1; possible D gene TRBD1, 6 bases. Germline V gene sequence: CDR1 SGHRS, CDR2 YFSETQ. The CDR3 consists of 15 residues. The V end lost 4 bases, the J end lost 1 base, and 14 bases lay between the germline ends. The CDR3 DNA, read in part, is TGCGCCAGCAGCCCAACCGGGACAAAGAACACTGAA. Translating it yields CASSPTGTKNTE. The full CDR3 protein is CASSPTGTKNTEAFF.

Turning to this clone: The read ends 3 residues shy of where the CDR3 ends; the end is completed using the germline J gene. This chain connects TRBV6-1 to TRBJ2-4; no clear D. Looked up from germline, CDR1 is MNHNS and CDR2 is SASEGT. There are 15 residues in the CDR3. The CDR3 protein is CASSEDPGFNQPQYF. CDR3 DNA (partial): TGTGCCAGCAGTGAAGACCCAGGTTTCAATCAGCCT.

As for this clone: The read comes to an end 3 residues before the CDR3 does, leaving the germline J gene to fill in the end. Additional DNA sequences in this sample encode the identical CDR3. V usage is TRBV30 and J usage is TRBJ1-3, with D uncertain. CDR3 length: 12 amino acids. The V gene lost 4 bases and the J gene lost 4 bases, with 8 bases spanning the gap. Germline V lookup: CDR1 GTSNPN, CDR2 SVGIG (reference sequence). This chain's CDR3 is CAWTDNGNTIYF. CDR3 bases read: TGTGCCTGGACAGACAACGGAAACACC. Combining the CDR3 with reference TRBV30 and TRBJ1-3 gives the whole variable domain SQTIHQWPATLVQPVGSPLSLECTVEGTSNPNLYWYRQAAGRGLQLLFYSVGIGQISSEVPQNLSASRPQDRQFILSSKKLLLSDSGFYLCAWTDNGNTIYFGEGSWLTVV.

Concerning this clone itself: Sequence at one end of the junction differs from germline and may be a read error. From the germline J gene comes the end of the CDR3, since the read stops 3 residues before it. This chain connects TRBV7-9 to TRBJ1-5; 10 positions agree with TRBD1. The CDR3 has 15 residues. Germline values: CDR1 SEHNR, CDR2 FQNEAQ (reference sequence). The CDR3 spells CPSSFDRGLEEPQHF. CDR3 bases read: TGTCCCAGCAGCTTTGACAGGGGGCTTGAAGAGCCC.

CDR3 amino acids: CASRQTGVNTEAFF. The covered CDR3 bases are TGTGCCAGCAGACAGACAGGTGTGAACACTGAA. The chain carries TRBV2 and TRBJ1-1, with D possibly being TRBD1 (6 bases). The CDR3 end falls 3 residues outside the read, so it is completed with the germline J gene. In germline, CDR1 is SNHLY, CDR2 FYNNEI. CDR3 length: 14 amino acids. V shed 6 bases and J shed 0 bases, with 11 bases lying between them.

Points on this clone: The DNA ends 3 residues before the CDR3 does, and the rest of the CDR3 is filled in from the germline J gene. The chain couples TRBV7-9 to TRBJ2-3; D might be TRBD1 (5 bases). The germline gives CDR1 SEHNR, CDR2 FQNEAQ (reference sequence). The ends were cut back, 1 base at V and 6 bases at J, with 14 bases in the middle. This CDR3 is 15 amino acids long. The sequenced part of the CDR3 DNA is TGTGCCAGCAGCTTAGAGGGCAGGGAATACGATACG. Its translation: CASSLEGREYDT. The CDR3 as a whole reads CASSLEGREYDTQYF.

On this clone: The read ends 3 residues shy of where the CDR3 ends; the end is completed using the germline J gene. The chain uses TRBV7-2 and TRBJ1-2; D is unresolved. The CDR3 covers 12 residues. Germline V gives CDR1 SGHTA, CDR2 FQGNSA. This CDR3 reads CASSYGDGGYTF. The part of the CDR3 DNA that was read is TGTGCCAGCAGCTACGGTGACGGGGGC.

Concerning this clone itself: At one end, the junction sequence differs from germline, possibly due to a read error. The CDR3 end falls 3 residues outside the read, so it is completed with the germline J gene. The chain has TRBV4-2 and TRBJ2-2, with D hard to call. Germline V gives CDR1 LGHNA, CDR2 YNFKEQ. CDR3 length: 13 residues. CDR3 sequence: CAGSQGERRELFF. CDR3 bases read: TGTGCCGGCAGCCAAGGCGAAAGAAGGGAG.